This T cell receptor beta chain was captured in a study of cytomegalovirus exposure and HLA in healthy donors. Of note for this clone: What it binds is unknown.

Findings of the study overall: Some public TCRs appeared in many individuals, while most sequences were rare. When presence/absence was analysed, sequencing depth was taken to be roughly uniform across donors.

The CDR3 covers 17 residues. J lost 3 bases, V lost 6 bases, and 17 bases had no gene match. The study ran its PCR with 60 Vbeta and 13 Jbeta primers. Data came from immunoSEQ multiplex PCR; TCRdb stores just in-frame clones and leaves some out. The sample has 120,000 to 150,000 clones; approximately 9% are singletons. The chain is built from TRBV23-1 and TRBJ2-7, with 7 nucleotides matching TRBD1. TRBV23-1 is filed as an ORF, its function uncertain. Sequencing input: PBMCs. The clonotype originates from a male donor in good health and CMV-seronegative. CDR3 nucleotides: TGCGCCAGCAGACGACAGGGTATACTGGTGGACCTCTACGAGCAGTACTTC. It codes for CASRRQGILVDLYEQYF.